These 23 T cell receptor beta chains were sequenced from one sample in a study of blood T cell repertoires in COVID-19. Method: immunoSEQ multiplex PCR; TCRdb's copy keeps in-frame clones and lacks some. The sample shows 120,000 to 150,000 clones, 88% of them seen only once. The source material was peripheral blood. The source is a human donor in a cohort sampled during active COVID-19.

The chain links TRBV5-5 to TRBJ1-6; perhaps TRBD1 as D (5 bases). The germline CDR1 and CDR2 sequences are SGHKS and YYEKEE (reference sequence). The CDR3 runs 17 residues. V gave up 4 bases and J gave up 0 bases, with 14 bases separating them. The CDR3 DNA reads as TGTGCCAGCAGCCCCGACAGTGGAAGCTCCTATAATTCACCCCTCCACTTT. It codes for CASSPDSGSSYNSPLHF.

The chain combines TRBV5-5 with TRBJ1-5; 10 positions agree with TRBD1. J lost 5 bases, V lost 4 bases, and 3 bases had no gene match. The CDR3 contains 14 residues. Per the germline V gene, CDR1 is SGHKS and CDR2 is YYEKEE (reference sequence). The CDR3: CASSKTGGDQPQHF. Here the CDR3 DNA reads TGTGCCAGCAGCAAGACAGGGGGCGATCAGCCCCAGCATTTT.

This chain uses TRBV11-2 with TRBJ2-1; 10 bases agree with TRBD2. Unmatched junction bases numbered 6, after V lost 5 bases and J lost 8 bases. The CDR3 loop spans 14 amino acids. Germline CDR1 SGHAT, CDR2 FQNNGV. CDR3: CASSAGLAIDEQFF. CDR3 DNA: TGTGCCAGCAGCGCGGGACTAGCGATCGATGAGCAGTTCTTC.

The chain couples TRBV6-4 to TRBJ2-7; 8 bases line up with TRBD1. The germline V gene has CDR1 MRHNA and CDR2 SNTAGT. The CDR3 has 16 amino acids. Losses at the gene ends were 2 bases for V and 3 bases for J; bases not matched to a gene: 9. CDR3 sequence reads: CASSDNRGQGNYEQYF. CDR3 bases: TGTGCCAGCAGTGACAATCGAGGACAGGGAAACTACGAGCAGTACTTC.

This chain's CDR3 is CASRGDSIYNEQFF. CDR3 in DNA: TGTGCCAGCAGGGGGGACAGCATATACAATGAGCAGTTCTTC. The chain employs TRBV7-3 and TRBJ2-1; 7 nucleotides match TRBD1. Germline V CDR1 and CDR2: SGHTA, FQGTGA. J was trimmed by 4 bases and V by 6 bases; bases with no gene match: 6. CDR3 length: 14 amino acids.

The chain carries TRBV6-5 and TRBJ2-7; D perhaps matches TRBD1 (6 bases). Trimming shortened V by 0 bases and J by 8 bases, and 17 bases separated the two germline ends. The germline gives CDR1 MNHEY, CDR2 SVGAGI. The CDR3 extends over 15 amino acids. The CDR3 sequence: CASSYSSRQEWKQYF. In nucleotides, the CDR3 is TGTGCCAGCAGTTACTCGAGCCGACAGGAATGGAAGCAGTACTTC.

The chain couples TRBV5-6 to TRBJ1-1, with D possibly matching TRBD1 (6 bases). The V gene lost 1 base and the J gene lost 1 base, with 14 bases spanning the gap. The CDR3 is 16 residues long. CDR1 and CDR2 (germline): SGHDT, YYEEEE. The CDR3 DNA reads TGTGCCAGCAGCTTGTATTCAGGACAGCAGAACACTGAAGCTTTCTTT. This sequence encodes CASSLYSGQQNTEAFF.

The chain joins TRBV9 to TRBJ1-2; 7 nucleotides align to TRBD1. Germline loops: CDR1 SGDLS, CDR2 YYNGEE. The CDR3 loop spans 15 amino acids. V gave up 4 bases and J gave up 2 bases; unmatched junction bases: 8. The CDR3 protein is CASSSPGQLNYGYTF. The CDR3 DNA reads as TGTGCCAGCAGCTCGCCGGGACAGCTAAACTATGGCTACACCTTC.

The rearrangement joins TRBV28 to TRBJ2-3; TRBD1 agrees at 11 bases. The CDR3 runs 17 residues. V shed 5 bases and J 2 bases; nucleotides not matched to a gene: 9. From germline, CDR1 is MDHEN and CDR2 SYDVKM. The CDR3 spells CASSPGDRGFPTDTQYF. The CDR3 coding sequence is TGTGCCAGCAGTCCCGGGGACAGGGGGTTCCCCACAGATACGCAGTATTTT.

The V gene is TRBV5-4, the J gene TRBJ2-3, with 12 bases identical to TRBD2. V gave up 2 bases and J gave up 4 bases; unmatched junction bases: 8. CDR3 size: 17 residues. Germline V gives CDR1 SGHNT, CDR2 YYREEE (reference sequence). CDR3 loop: CASSFRLAGAPPDTQYF. Written as DNA, the CDR3 is TGTGCCAGCAGCTTTCGACTAGCGGGAGCCCCCCCAGATACGCAGTATTTT.

The chain joins TRBV19 to TRBJ1-1, with a tentative D call TRBD1 (5 bases). This CDR3 contains 13 residues. Per germline, CDR1 LNHDA and CDR2 SQIVND (reference sequence). Between the trimmed V and J ends, which lost 6 bases and 3 bases, there was a span of 11 bases. The CDR3, as DNA: TGTGCCAGTAGCATGGGCAGGGACACTGAAGCTTTCTTT. It codes for CASSMGRDTEAFF.

This clone was observed a single time. The rearrangement uses TRBV11-2 and TRBJ2-5, with D maybe TRBD2 (7 bases). CDR3 length equals 11 residues. The V end lost 5 bases, the J end lost 14 bases, and 15 bases lay between the germline ends. Germline CDR1 reads SGHAT; CDR2 reads FQNNGV. The CDR3 coding sequence is TGTGCCAGCAGCACTAGGGGGGGTCCATACTTC. Its translation is CASSTRGGPYF.

The gene calls are TRBV5-5 and TRBJ1-1; tentatively, D is TRBD1 (6 bases). The length of the CDR3 is 15 residues. CDR1 and CDR2 (germline): SGHKS, YYEKEE (reference sequence). V was shortened by 4 bases and J by 1 base, with 14 bases between the two germline ends. The CDR3: CASSPARDTNTEAFF. The DNA of the CDR3 is TGTGCCAGCAGCCCTGCTCGGGACACGAACACTGAAGCTTTCTTT.

The chain has TRBV15 and TRBJ2-7; 10 bases line up with TRBD2. V lost 0 bases, J lost 0 bases, and 14 bases stayed unmatched. Germline CDR1 is LNHNV and CDR2 is YYDKDF (reference sequence). This CDR3 spans 20 amino acids. CDR3 sequence: CATSRDPLAGDPWDSYEQYF. DNA of the CDR3: TGTGCCACCAGCAGAGATCCTCTAGCGGGGGATCCGTGGGACTCCTACGAGCAGTACTTC.

The chain has TRBV30 and TRBJ1-1; 7 bases agree with TRBD1. The germline gives CDR1 GTSNPN, CDR2 SVGIG (reference sequence). The V segment lost 3 bases and the J segment 3 bases; nucleotides outside the gene matches: 28. This CDR3 has 21 residues. This CDR3 reads CAWSGTHWDDRVPRRDTEAFF. The CDR3 nucleotides are TGTGCCTGGAGCGGGACTCATTGGGACGACAGGGTCCCCCGCCGGGACACTGAAGCTTTCTTT.

V usage is TRBV28 and J usage is TRBJ2-5; 12 bases map to TRBD2. CDR1 MDHEN and CDR2 SYDVKM come from the germline V gene. CDR3 size: 17 residues. Trimming took 2 bases from V and 4 from J; bases not matched to a gene: 8. The CDR3 nucleotides read TGTGCCAGCAGTTTACTTCAACTAGCGGGAGGCGGAGAGACCCAGTACTTC. Translating it yields CASSLLQLAGGGETQYF. The full variable domain, its missing parts supplied by reference TRBV28 and TRBJ2-5, is DVKVTQSSRYLVKRTGEKVFLECVQDMDHENMFWYRQDPGLGLRLIYFSYDVKMKEKGDIPEGYSVSREKKERFSLILESASTNQTSMYLCASSLLQLAGGGETQYFGPGTRLLVL.

This chain connects TRBV11-2 to TRBJ2-3; TRBD2 aligns across 8 bases. The CDR3 loop spans 16 amino acids. Germline trimming cut 1 base from V and 2 bases from J; bases unmatched to any gene: 5. From germline, CDR1 is SGHAT and CDR2 FQNNGV. DNA for the CDR3: TGTGCCAGCAGCTTAGTAAGCGGGAGTATCACAGATACGCAGTATTTT. The encoded protein is CASSLVSGSITDTQYF.

This chain joins TRBV5-1 and TRBJ2-7, with TRBD2 matching over 11 bases. The V segment lost 4 bases and the J segment 3 bases; nucleotides outside the gene matches: 3. Germline V gene sequence: CDR1 SGHRS, CDR2 YFSETQ. The CDR3 has 14 residues. CDR3 sequence reads: CASSPGTSGYEQYF. The DNA of the CDR3 is TGCGCCAGCAGCCCGGGGACTAGCGGCTACGAGCAGTACTTC.

This chain links TRBV7-9 with TRBJ1-3; 7 bases align to TRBD1. Germline V CDR1 and CDR2: SEHNR, FQNEAQ (reference sequence). The CDR3 runs to 17 residues. Trimming cost V 6 bases and J 2 bases; bases outside gene matches: 13. CDR3 protein: CASRPRQGRSPGNTIYF. Here the CDR3 DNA reads TGTGCCAGCAGGCCCCGACAGGGACGTAGCCCTGGAAACACCATATATTTT.

This clone has a handful of counts. The V call is TRBV3-1 (or the pseudogene TRBV3-2), the J call TRBJ2-7; weak D call: TRBD1 (6 bases). CDR3 length equals 18 residues. Between the trimmed V and J ends, which lost 0 bases and 0 bases, there was a span of 18 bases. From germline, CDR1 is LGHDT and CDR2 YNNKEL (reference sequence). The chain's CDR3 is CASSQELPGHPFSYEQYF. The CDR3 DNA follows: TGTGCCAGCAGCCAAGAGTTGCCGGGACACCCATTCTCCTACGAGCAGTACTTC.

The rearrangement uses TRBV5-1 and TRBJ1-2, with D maybe TRBD1 (6 bases). Germline V gene data show CDR1 as SGHRS and CDR2 as YFSETQ. The CDR3 loop spans 17 amino acids. V dropped 4 bases and J dropped 7 bases, with 26 bases sitting between them. DNA of the CDR3: TGCGCCAGCAGCCCGAACACAATGACCGGGACATTGGCTGGCTACACCTTC. Protein product: CASSPNTMTGTLAGYTF.

The V and J genes are TRBV6-5 and TRBJ1-1, with D maybe TRBD1 (5 bases). V lost 8 bases to trimming and J lost 5 bases, with 9 bases between them. CDR1 MNHEY and CDR2 SVGAGI come from the germline V gene. This CDR3 has 11 amino acids. The CDR3 spells CASHPGTEAFF. The DNA for the CDR3 is TGTGCCAGCCACCCAGGGACTGAAGCTTTCTTT.

The chain couples TRBV4-1 to TRBJ2-3; D is ambiguous. Germline CDR1 MGHRA, CDR2 YSYEKL. There are 16 residues in the CDR3. V lost 2 bases to trimming and J lost 0 bases, with 12 bases between them. As DNA, the CDR3 is TGCGCCAGCAGCCAACTGACTGTATCTAGCACAGATACGCAGTATTTT. Translating gives CASSQLTVSSTDTQYF.